This TCR beta chain came from a study of blood T cells in healthy people across ages. The V and J ends lost 4 bases and 0 bases respectively, with 14 bases between them. Germline CDR1 reads MGHDK; CDR2 reads SYGVNS. The CDR3 totals 16 residues. Primers used in a second PCR of about 6 to 11 cycles were a sample-barcoded 5' primer and a J-beta primer mix. TCRdb used MiXCR to reprocess the 5' RACE reads, holding one entry per CDR3 protein. The top ten hold 15% of the sample, which has about 700,000 distinct CDR3 sequences, about a third seen once. The rearrangement uses TRBV25-1 and TRBJ2-3, with D unclear. This receptor was identified in a woman older than 75 in good health. The specimen sequenced was blood. In DNA, the CDR3 is TGTGCCAGCAGTGTGGTCACACCACAAAGCACAGATACGCAGTATTTT. It yields the protein CASSVVTPQSTDTQYF.